The text below deals with one T cell receptor beta chain. It has no known antigen specificity. Per-nucleotide qualities are absent, and no much larger clonotype sits a single base away. This sample was taken from a study of graft-versus-host responses after intestinal transplantation (dated by TCRdb to the early 2020s). As for the study more broadly: Recipients received multivisceral, liver-intestinal, or isolated intestinal transplants. Every recipient was given anti-thymocyte globulin induction, then maintenance tacrolimus and steroids for approximately 3 years. To identify alloreactive clones, pre-transplant mixed lymphocyte reaction products were sequenced and then compared with unstimulated pre-transplant donor and recipient T cells. Samples from a few later patients were sequenced in-house on an Illumina MiSeq with MiXCR processing rather than by the commercial service. Bulk TCR-beta CDR3 sequencing was used to track graft-versus-host and host-versus-graft alloreactive T cell clones in the graft, circulation and bone marrow after intestinal transplantation. A peak of at least 4% donor T cells among recipient peripheral blood mononuclear cells was the definition used for donor T cell macrochimerism. The cohort enrolled about two dozen intestinal transplant recipients, one of whom was a retransplant, and 3 patients without pretransplant specimens were excluded. Overall results and qualifications from the work: Early after transplant, peak levels of circulating GvH clones were associated with declines in HvG clones. The relatively low number and heterogeneity of intestinal transplant patients limited the conclusions. GvH clones were found in recipient bone marrow, and some of the GvH clones appeared earlier in ileal mucosa or blood, which is consistent with an intestinal mucosal origin. In patients with donor T cell macrochimerism, the allografts had high GvH to HvG T cell clonal ratios.

Per the publication, the time point label means: cells obtained before transplantation from donor or recipient. CD3+CD4+ and CD3+CD8+ populations were FACS-sorted from unstimulated pre-transplant donor and recipient cells taken from spleen or lymph nodes. The library came from the immunoSEQ multiplex PCR assay. In most patients, genomic DNA was isolated using the Qiagen DNeasy Blood and Tissue Kit and sent frozen to Adaptive Biotechnologies for TCR sequencing. For most patients, genomic DNA was subjected to high-throughput TCR-beta CDR3 sequencing by Adaptive Biotechnologies. Under the source paper's analysis protocol: TCR sequencing data were retrieved from Adaptive's ImmunoSEQ software for 15 to 20 patients, whereas three other patients were processed with MiXCR and VDJtools. To correct CD4 versus CD8 sorting errors, sequences present in both subsets at a frequency ratio below 5:1 were removed. Because the origin of CDR3 nucleotide sequences shared between donor and recipient could not be assigned, those sequences were removed. To count as alloreactive, a clone needed at least 2-fold expansion over unstimulated cells and a minimum CFSE-low frequency of 0.002% (template counts) or 0.001% (read counts). Mappable clones were those detected in sequenced pre-transplant spleen, lymph node, or MLR CFSE-low populations of the donor or recipient. The cumulative frequency of alloreactive clones was calculated as a percentage of all sequences, weighted by copy number. TCRdb took this table from immuneACCESS and kept in-frame rearrangements with V and J called. Such tables lack part of the clones; where checked against another copy, unresolved V genes explain under half of the gap, and the rest is unexplained. V, J and clone size were drawn from that table, and D and trimming were deduced from the DNA. Counted in this sample were 140,000 or so clones; 80% to 95% of them appeared once. Clones ranked in the top ten supply about 0.19% of the sample.

V is cut by 6 bases and J by 2 bases, and the space between the germline ends is 13 bases. CDR1 MNHNY and CDR2 SVGAGI are derived from the germline V gene (reference sequence). The CDR3 holds 14 amino acids from the cysteine to the phenylalanine. Solely the CDR3 DNA is kept, with 42 bases framed from the first base. Recombination connected TRBV6-6 to TRBJ1-2; the D segment could be TRBD1, given 6 matching bases. This clonotype originated in a human donor who received an intestinal transplant. Sequenced here: unstimulated CD4+ T cells sorted from spleen or lymph node cells, sampled before intestinal transplant. In nucleotides, the sequence is TGTGCCAGCAGGTCAGGGGCCCTAAACTATGGCTACACCTTC. This sequence encodes CASRSGALNYGYTF.